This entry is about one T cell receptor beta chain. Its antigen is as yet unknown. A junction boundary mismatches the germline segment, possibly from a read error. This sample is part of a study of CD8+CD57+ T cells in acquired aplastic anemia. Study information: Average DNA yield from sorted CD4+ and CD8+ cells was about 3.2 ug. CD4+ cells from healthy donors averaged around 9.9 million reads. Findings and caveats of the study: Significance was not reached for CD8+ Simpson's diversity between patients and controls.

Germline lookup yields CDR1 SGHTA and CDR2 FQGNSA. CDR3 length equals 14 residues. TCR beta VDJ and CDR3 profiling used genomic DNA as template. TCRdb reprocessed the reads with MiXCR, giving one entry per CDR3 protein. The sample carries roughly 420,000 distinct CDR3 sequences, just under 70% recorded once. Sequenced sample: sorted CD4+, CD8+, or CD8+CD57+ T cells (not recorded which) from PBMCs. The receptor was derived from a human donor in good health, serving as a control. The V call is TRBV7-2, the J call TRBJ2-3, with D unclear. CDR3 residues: CASSPVRNYGYTFF. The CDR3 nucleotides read TGTGCCAGCAGCCCCGTTCGCAACTATGGCTACACCTTCTTT. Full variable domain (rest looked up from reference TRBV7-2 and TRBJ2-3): GAGVSQSPSNKVTEKGKDVELRCDPISGHTALYWYRQSLGQGLEFLIYFQGNSAPDKSGLPSDRFSAERTGGSVSTLTIQRTQQEDSAVYLCASSPVRNYGYTFFGPGTRLTVL.